Each of the 3 T cell receptor beta chains below was sequenced from the same sample in a study of cytomegalovirus exposure and HLA in healthy donors (dated by TCRdb to about 2017). Library method: the immunoSEQ multiplex PCR assay. The multiplex PCR relied on a mix of 60 forward primers for TCR Vbeta segments and 13 reverse primers for TCR Jbeta segments. Here the immuneACCESS table is served through TCRdb, limited to in-frame sequences with V and J called. Missing clones are a known gap in these copies; in checked studies unresolved V genes cover under half, and the rest lacks a known reason. The sample table shows about 92,000 clones, and roughly 80% are seen once. The biggest ten clones account for roughly 1.3% of the sample. The specimen was PBMCs. These receptors were collected from a girl aged 2-15 years in good health and CMV-seropositive.

The chain has TRBV30 and TRBJ2-2; no reliable D call. With 4 bases removed from V and 4 bases from J, the gap between germline ends came to 10 bases. The CDR3 has 13 residues. Germline CDR1 and CDR2: GTSNPN and SVGIG (reference sequence). The CDR3 sequence: CAWTPLPTGELFF. The CDR3 DNA follows: TGTGCCTGGACCCCCCTACCCACCGGGGAGCTGTTTTTT.

The chain joins TRBV7-2 to TRBJ2-7; TRBD2 matches at 12 bases. Trimming at V came to 6 bases and at J to 5 bases, leaving 8 bases not matched to a gene. CDR1 is SGHTA, CDR2 FQGNSA, per germline. There are 15 residues in the CDR3. CDR3 in amino acids: CASRSSGRASDEQYF. The DNA for the CDR3 is TGTGCCAGCAGGTCTAGCGGGAGGGCCTCGGACGAGCAGTACTTC.

This chain uses TRBV19 with TRBJ2-7; 9 positions match TRBD2. Germline CDR1 and CDR2: LNHDA and SQIVND (reference sequence). With V trimmed by 5 bases and J by 6 bases, 8 bases remained unmatched. The CDR3 is 14 residues long. The CDR3 is CASSSAGGRPEQYF. The CDR3 DNA reads as TGTGCCAGTAGTTCAGCGGGAGGCCGTCCCGAGCAGTACTTC.